This T cell receptor (beta chain) originates from a study of OX40 agonist ivuxolimab in advanced cancers. About the research overall: Among those enrolled, mean age was 60 years (range about 23 to 90) and 70% to 85% were male. Study findings and constraints: Partly responding patients at 0.1-3.0 mg/kg showed some of the smallest clonal expansion. Expanded clones were, on average, more numerous among CD8+ T cells than CD4+.

V lost 3 bases, J lost 1 base, and 10 bases lay in between. Per the germline V gene, CDR1 is LGHNA and CDR2 is YNFKEQ. This CDR3 region has 14 residues. Concerning this clone: What it recognizes is unknown.

Measured with immunoSEQ multiplex PCR; TCRdb has only the in-frame clones, and not every one. The data hold tens of thousands of clones, with over 80% observed a single time. The chain employs TRBV4-2 and TRBJ2-7; D tentatively reads TRBD1 or TRBD2 (5 bases each). The sequence was obtained from an adult with an advanced solid tumor such as melanoma, head and neck, liver or kidney cancer. Here the sequenced sample was CD4+ or CD8+ T cells sorted from blood, taken in a trial of the OX40 agonist ivuxolimab. The CDR3 nucleotides are TGTGCCAGCAGCCAGGGGGACGGGTCCTACGAGCAGTACTTC. Amino acid sequence: CASSQGDGSYEQYF.